The next 2 T cell receptor beta chains were all read from a single sample in a study of blood T cell repertoires in COVID-19. The protocol was immunoSEQ multiplex PCR, while the TCRdb copy is restricted to in-frame clones and leaves out a portion. The table has roughly 42,000 clones, approximately 85% seen once. The sequenced sample was peripheral blood. Every receptor here comes from a human donor in a cohort sampled during active COVID-19.

V is TRBV4-1 and J is TRBJ2-1; 8 bases are shared with TRBD2. Germline V CDR1 and CDR2: MGHRA, YSYEKL. J gave up 4 bases and V 4 bases, and 3 bases lay outside the gene matches. The CDR3 loop spans 14 amino acids. The chain's CDR3 is CASSPQRGYNEQFF. The DNA of the CDR3 is TGCGCCAGCAGCCCTCAGCGGGGGTACAATGAGCAGTTCTTC.

The V call is TRBV7-9, the J call TRBJ2-1; possibly TRBD1 for D (6 bases). CDR1 is SEHNR and CDR2 is FQNEAQ in the germline V gene (reference sequence). Trimming cost V 5 bases and J 7 bases, with 15 bases left between them. The CDR3 covers 14 residues. The CDR3 region is CASSPRPGENEQFF. The CDR3 bases are TGTGCCAGCAGCCCTCGACCAGGGGAGAATGAGCAGTTCTTC.